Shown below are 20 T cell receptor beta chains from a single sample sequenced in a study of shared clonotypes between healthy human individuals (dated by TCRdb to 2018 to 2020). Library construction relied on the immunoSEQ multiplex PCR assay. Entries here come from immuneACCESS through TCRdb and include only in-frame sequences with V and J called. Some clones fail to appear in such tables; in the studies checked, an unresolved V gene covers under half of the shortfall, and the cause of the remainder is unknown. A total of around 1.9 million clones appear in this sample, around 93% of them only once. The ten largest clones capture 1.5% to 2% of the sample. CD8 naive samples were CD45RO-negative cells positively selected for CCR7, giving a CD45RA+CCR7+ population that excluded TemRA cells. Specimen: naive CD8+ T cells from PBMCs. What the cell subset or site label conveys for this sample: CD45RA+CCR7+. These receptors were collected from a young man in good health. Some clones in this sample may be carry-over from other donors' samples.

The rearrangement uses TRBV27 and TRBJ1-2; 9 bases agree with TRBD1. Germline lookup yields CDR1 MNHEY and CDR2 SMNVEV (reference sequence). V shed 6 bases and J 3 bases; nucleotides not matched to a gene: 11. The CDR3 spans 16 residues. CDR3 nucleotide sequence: TGTGCCAGCAGGGGTTGGGCAGGACAGGGGTACTATGGCTACACCTTC. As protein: CASRGWAGQGYYGYTF.

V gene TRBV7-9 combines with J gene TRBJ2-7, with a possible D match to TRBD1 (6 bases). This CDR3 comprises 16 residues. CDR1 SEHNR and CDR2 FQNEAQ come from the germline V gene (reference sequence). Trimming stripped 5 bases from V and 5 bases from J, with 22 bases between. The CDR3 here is CASSDKTSQGPNEQYF. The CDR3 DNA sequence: TGTGCCAGCAGCGACAAGACATCACAGGGCCCCAACGAGCAGTACTTC.

In DNA, the CDR3 is TGTGCCAGCAGCCGACGGGCGACAGGGCATTGCAATCAGCCCCAGCATTTT. Protein: CASSRRATGHCNQPQHF. V gene TRBV7-9 combines with J gene TRBJ1-5; 7 bases are a match to TRBD1. Trimming cost V 5 bases and J 2 bases; bases outside gene matches: 12. Germline loops: CDR1 SEHNR, CDR2 FQNEAQ (reference sequence). The CDR3 contains 17 residues.

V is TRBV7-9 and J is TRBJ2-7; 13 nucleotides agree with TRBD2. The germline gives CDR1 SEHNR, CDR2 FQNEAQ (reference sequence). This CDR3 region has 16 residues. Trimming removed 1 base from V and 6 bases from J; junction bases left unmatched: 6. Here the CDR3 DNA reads TGTGCCAGCAGCTTAGTTTTGGGACTAGCGGGATTCGAGCAGTACTTC. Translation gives CASSLVLGLAGFEQYF. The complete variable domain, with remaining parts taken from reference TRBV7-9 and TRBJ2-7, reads DTGVSQNPRHKITKRGQNVTFRCDPISEHNRLYWYRQTLGQGPEFLTYFQNEAQLEKSRLLSDRFSAERPKGSFSTLEIQRTEQGDSAMYLCASSLVLGLAGFEQYFGPGTRLTVT.

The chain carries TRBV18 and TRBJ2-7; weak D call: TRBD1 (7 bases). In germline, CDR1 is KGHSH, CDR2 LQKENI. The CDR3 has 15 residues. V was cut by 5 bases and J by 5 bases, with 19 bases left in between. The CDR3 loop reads CASSSAGGRRDEQYF. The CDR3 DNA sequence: TGTGCCAGCTCATCGGCAGGGGGGCGAAGAGACGAGCAGTACTTC. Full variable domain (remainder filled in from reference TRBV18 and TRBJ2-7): NAGVMQNPRHLVRRRGQEARLRCSPMKGHSHVYWYRQLPEEGLKFMVYLQKENIIDESGMPKERFSAEFPKEGPSILRIQQVVRGDSAAYFCASSSAGGRRDEQYFGPGTRLTVT.

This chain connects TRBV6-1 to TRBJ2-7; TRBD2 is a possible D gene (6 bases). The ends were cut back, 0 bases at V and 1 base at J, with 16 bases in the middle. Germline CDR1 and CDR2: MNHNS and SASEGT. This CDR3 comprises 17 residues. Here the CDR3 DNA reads TGTGCCAGCAGTGAAGCGCCCCGCTTAGCGGATTCCTACGAGCAGTACTTC. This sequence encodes CASSEAPRLADSYEQYF.

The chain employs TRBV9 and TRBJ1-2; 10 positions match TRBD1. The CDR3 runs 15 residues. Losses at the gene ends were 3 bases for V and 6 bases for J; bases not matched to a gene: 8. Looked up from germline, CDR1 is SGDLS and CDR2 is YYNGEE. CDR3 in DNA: TGTGCCAGCAGCGCCAAGGGACAGGGGATTGATGGCTACACCTTC. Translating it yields CASSAKGQGIDGYTF.

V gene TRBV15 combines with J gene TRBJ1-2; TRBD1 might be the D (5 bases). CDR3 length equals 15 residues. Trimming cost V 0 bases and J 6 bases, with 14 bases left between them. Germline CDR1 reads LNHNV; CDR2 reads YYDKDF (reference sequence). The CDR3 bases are TGTGCCACCAGCAGAGATATGAGGGGCGCACATGGCTACACCTTC. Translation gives CATSRDMRGAHGYTF.

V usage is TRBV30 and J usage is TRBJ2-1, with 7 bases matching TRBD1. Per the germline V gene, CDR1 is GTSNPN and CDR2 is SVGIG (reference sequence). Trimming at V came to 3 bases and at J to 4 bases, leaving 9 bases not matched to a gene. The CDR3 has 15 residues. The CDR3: CAWRREQGQYNEQFF. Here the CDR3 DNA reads TGTGCCTGGAGAAGGGAACAGGGGCAATACAATGAGCAGTTCTTC. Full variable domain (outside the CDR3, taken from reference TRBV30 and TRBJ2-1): SQTIHQWPATLVQPVGSPLSLECTVEGTSNPNLYWYRQAAGRGLQLLFYSVGIGQISSEVPQNLSASRPQDRQFILSSKKLLLSDSGFYLCAWRREQGQYNEQFFGPGTRLTVL.

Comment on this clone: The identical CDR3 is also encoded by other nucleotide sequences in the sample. The CDR3 here is CASSFTGGVTEAFF. CDR3 in DNA: TGTGCCAGCAGTTTCACAGGGGGAGTAACTGAAGCTTTCTTT. The J gene is TRBJ1-1, the V gene TRBV27, with TRBD1 matching over 8 bases. CDR3 length equals 14 residues. CDR1 and CDR2 from the germline V gene are MNHEY and SMNVEV (reference sequence). With 3 bases clipped from V and 5 bases from J, the junction kept 5 bases outside the gene matches.

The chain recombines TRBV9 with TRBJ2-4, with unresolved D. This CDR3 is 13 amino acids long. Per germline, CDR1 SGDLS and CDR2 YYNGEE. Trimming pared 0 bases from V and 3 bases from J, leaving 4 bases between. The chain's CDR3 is CASSVGNKNIQYF. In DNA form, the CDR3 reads TGTGCCAGCAGCGTAGGGAACAAAAACATTCAGTACTTC.

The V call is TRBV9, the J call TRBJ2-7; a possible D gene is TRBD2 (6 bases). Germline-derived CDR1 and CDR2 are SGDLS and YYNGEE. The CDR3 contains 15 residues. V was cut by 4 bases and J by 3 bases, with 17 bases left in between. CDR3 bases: TGTGCCAGCAGCCCAAACGAGGGAGGCCTCTACGAGCAGTACTTC. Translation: CASSPNEGGLYEQYF.

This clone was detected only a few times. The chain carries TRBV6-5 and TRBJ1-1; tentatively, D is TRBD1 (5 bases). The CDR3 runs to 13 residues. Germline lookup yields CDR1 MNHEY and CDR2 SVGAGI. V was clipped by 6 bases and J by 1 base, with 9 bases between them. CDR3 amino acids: CASRDTGNTEAFF. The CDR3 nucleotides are TGTGCCAGCAGGGATACAGGGAACACTGAAGCTTTCTTT.

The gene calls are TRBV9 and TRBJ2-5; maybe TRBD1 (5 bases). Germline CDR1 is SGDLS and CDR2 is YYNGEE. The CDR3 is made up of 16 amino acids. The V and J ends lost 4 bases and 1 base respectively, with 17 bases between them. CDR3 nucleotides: TGTGCCAGCAGCCGCCTAGACAGCCGAATCCAAGAGACCCAGTACTTC. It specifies CASSRLDSRIQETQYF.

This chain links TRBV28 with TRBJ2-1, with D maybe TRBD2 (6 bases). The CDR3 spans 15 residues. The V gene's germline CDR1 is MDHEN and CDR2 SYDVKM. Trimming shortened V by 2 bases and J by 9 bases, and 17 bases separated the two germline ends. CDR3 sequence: CASSLAEREVSEQFF. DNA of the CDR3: TGTGCCAGCAGTTTAGCGGAAAGGGAGGTTAGTGAGCAGTTCTTC.

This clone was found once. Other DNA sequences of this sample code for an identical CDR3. The CDR3 nucleotides are TGTGCCAGCAGTTTATCGGGAGGGGCCGCCTACGAGCAGTACTTC. Protein product: CASSLSGGAAYEQYF. The chain recombines TRBV27 with TRBJ2-7; 7 positions agree with TRBD2. Germline CDR1 reads MNHEY; CDR2 reads SMNVEV (reference sequence). The CDR3 covers 15 residues. Trimming cost V 0 bases and J 2 bases; bases outside gene matches: 4.

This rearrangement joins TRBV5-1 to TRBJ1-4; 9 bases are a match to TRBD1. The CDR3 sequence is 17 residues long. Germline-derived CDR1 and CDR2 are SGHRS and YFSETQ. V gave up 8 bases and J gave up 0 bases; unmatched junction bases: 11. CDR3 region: CASATGTGRATNEKLFF. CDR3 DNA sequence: TGCGCCAGTGCTACCGGGACAGGGCGTGCAACTAATGAAAAACTGTTTTTT.

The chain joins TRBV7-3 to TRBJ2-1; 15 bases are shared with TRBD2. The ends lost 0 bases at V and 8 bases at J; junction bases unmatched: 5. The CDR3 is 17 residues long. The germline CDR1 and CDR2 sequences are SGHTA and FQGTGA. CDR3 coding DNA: TGTGCCAGCAGCTTAACGCGAGGACTAGCGGGAGGGGATGAGCAGTTCTTC. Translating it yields CASSLTRGLAGGDEQFF.

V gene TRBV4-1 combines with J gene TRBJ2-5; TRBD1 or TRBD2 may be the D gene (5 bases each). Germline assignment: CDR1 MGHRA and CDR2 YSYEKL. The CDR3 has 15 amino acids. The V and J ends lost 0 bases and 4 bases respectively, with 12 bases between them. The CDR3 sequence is CASSQDRGSSETQYF. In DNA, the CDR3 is TGCGCCAGCAGCCAAGATCGGGGCAGCTCAGAGACCCAGTACTTC.

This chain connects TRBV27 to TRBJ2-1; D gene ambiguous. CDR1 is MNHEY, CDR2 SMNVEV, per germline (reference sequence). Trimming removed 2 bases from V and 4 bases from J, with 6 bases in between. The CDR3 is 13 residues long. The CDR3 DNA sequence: TGTGCCAGCAGTTTACCTCAGTACAATGAGCAGTTCTTC. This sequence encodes CASSLPQYNEQFF.